The 11 T cell receptor beta chains below come from one sample, sequenced in a study of blood T cell repertoires in COVID-19 (dated by TCRdb to the early 2020s). Library generation was performed with the immunoSEQ multiplex PCR assay. Held by TCRdb, this immuneACCESS table contains in-frame sequences only and omits some clones. Under half of the omission traces to an unresolved V gene where checked; the cause of the rest is unknown. The sample table contains fewer than 80,000 clones; only one count was recorded for approximately 80% of them. The ten largest make up approximately 14% of the sample. Material for sequencing was peripheral blood. The origin of the receptors is a man aged 55-75 years with COVID-19, enrolled during active disease.

This chain connects TRBV6-1 to TRBJ2-1; D unresolved. The germline V and J ends were trimmed by 3 bases and 0 bases, with 6 bases remaining between them. Germline values: CDR1 MNHNS, CDR2 SASEGT. The length of the CDR3 is 14 residues. Here the CDR3 DNA reads TGTGCCAGCAGTGAGAGGAGCTCCTACAATGAGCAGTTCTTC. Translating gives CASSERSSYNEQFF.

This clone was found a few times. The V and J genes are TRBV29-1 and TRBJ2-3; D perhaps matches TRBD2 (5 bases). Germline lookup yields CDR1 SQVTM and CDR2 ANQGSEA. CDR3 size: 12 residues. CDR3 nucleotide sequence: TGCAGGTGGGCTAGCCTGACAGATACGCAGTATTTT. Amino acids: CRWASLTDTQYF.

This clone was seen only a few times. The chain carries TRBV6-1 and TRBJ1-2; 8 bases fit TRBD1. V dropped 1 base and J dropped 8; count of bases not matched to a gene: 9. This CDR3 contains 15 residues. The germline gives CDR1 MNHNS, CDR2 SASEGT. The CDR3 reads CASSEERDRLGGYTF. CDR3 coding DNA: TGTGCCAGCAGTGAAGAGCGGGACAGGTTAGGCGGCTACACCTTC.

This chain joins TRBV4-1 and TRBJ2-1; TRBD1 is a possible D gene (5 bases). V was clipped by 2 bases and J by 0 bases, with 11 bases between them. The germline V gene has CDR1 MGHRA and CDR2 YSYEKL. The CDR3 has 16 amino acids. In DNA form, the CDR3 reads TGCGCCAGCAGCCAAAATGCAGGGCCCTCCTACAATGAGCAGTTCTTC. Translation gives CASSQNAGPSYNEQFF.

This clone was detected a few times. The V and J genes are TRBV19 and TRBJ2-3; maybe TRBD2 (5 bases). Germline V gene lookup returns CDR1 LNHDA and CDR2 SQIVND (reference sequence). V was pared by 1 base and J by 2 bases, with 10 bases between. This CDR3 region has 15 residues. The CDR3 region has the DNA TGTGCCAGTAGTATAGGCGGGCGGATCACAGATACGCAGTATTTT. Translating it yields CASSIGGRITDTQYF. Based on the CDR3 plus reference TRBV19 and TRBJ2-3, the full variable domain is DGGITQSPKYLFRKEGQNVTLSCEQNLNHDAMYWYRQDPGQGLRLIYYSQIVNDFQKGDIAEGYSVSREKKESFPLTVTSAQKNPTAFYLCASSIGGRITDTQYFGPGTRLTVL.

The V gene is TRBV2, the J gene TRBJ2-7; 11 bases align to TRBD2. Looked up from germline, CDR1 is SNHLY and CDR2 is FYNNEI. V shed 6 bases, J shed 5 bases, and the junction held 18 bases outside the gene matches. The CDR3 has 18 residues. The CDR3 sequence: CASRPGTSGRWGLHEQYF. CDR3 DNA sequence: TGTGCCAGCAGACCTGGGACTAGCGGAAGGTGGGGTTTGCACGAGCAGTACTTC.

The chain uses TRBV18 and TRBJ2-5; D is unclear. The CDR3 is made up of 15 amino acids. V lost 3 bases and J 3 bases, leaving 14 bases between the germline ends. Germline loops: CDR1 KGHSH, CDR2 LQKENI. Here the CDR3 DNA reads TGTGCCAGCTCACCCATCCTGACATCTGAAGAGACCCAGTACTTC. Translation gives CASSPILTSEETQYF.

The V and J genes are TRBV9 and TRBJ2-2; possibly TRBD1 for D (5 bases). Looked up from germline, CDR1 is SGDLS and CDR2 is YYNGEE. Trimming left V 0 bases short and J 0 bases short, with 21 bases between. CDR3 length equals 20 residues. CDR3 nucleotides: TGTGCCAGCAGCGTAGGGCGAGTCAGGGCAAGTACTTCGAACACCGGGGAGCTGTTTTTT. This codes for CASSVGRVRASTSNTGELFF.

The chain recombines TRBV24-1 with TRBJ2-3; possibly TRBD1 for D (5 bases). Germline CDR1 is KGHDR and CDR2 is SFDVKD. The CDR3 covers 14 residues. Trimming pared 4 bases from V and 3 bases from J, leaving 10 bases between. The CDR3 DNA reads as TGTGCCACCAGTGACAGGGTCGGTACAGATACGCAGTATTTT. Translating it yields CATSDRVGTDTQYF.

The chain has TRBV5-1 and TRBJ2-2; perhaps TRBD1 as D (6 bases). The CDR3 sequence is 15 residues long. Germline V gene data show CDR1 as SGHRS and CDR2 as YFSETQ. V dropped 4 bases and J dropped 0 bases, with 10 bases sitting between them. The CDR3 spells CASSPGATNTGELFF. CDR3 bases: TGCGCCAGCAGCCCAGGGGCTACGAACACCGGGGAGCTGTTTTTT.

There are a few counts of this clone. This chain uses TRBV7-9 with TRBJ2-7; 13 bases align to TRBD2. Looked up from germline, CDR1 is SEHNR and CDR2 is FQNEAQ (reference sequence). The CDR3 runs to 13 residues. With 4 bases clipped from V and 9 bases from J, the junction kept 3 bases outside the gene matches. The CDR3 region has the DNA TGTGCCAGCAGCTGGACTAGCGGGAGTATGCAGTACTTC. It codes for CASSWTSGSMQYF.